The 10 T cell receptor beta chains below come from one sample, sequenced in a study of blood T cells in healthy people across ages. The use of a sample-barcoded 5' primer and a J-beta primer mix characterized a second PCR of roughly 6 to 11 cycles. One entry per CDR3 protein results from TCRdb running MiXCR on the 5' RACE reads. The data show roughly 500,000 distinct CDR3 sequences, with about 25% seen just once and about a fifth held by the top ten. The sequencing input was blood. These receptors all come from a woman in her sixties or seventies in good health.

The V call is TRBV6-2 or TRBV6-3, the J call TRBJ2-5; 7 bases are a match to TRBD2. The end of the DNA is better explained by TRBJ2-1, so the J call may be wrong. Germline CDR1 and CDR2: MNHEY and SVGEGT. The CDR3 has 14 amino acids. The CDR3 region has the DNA TGTGCCAGCAGTTCTACGACTAGCCCAAGGGGGCAGTTCTTC. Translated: CASSSTTSPRGQFF.

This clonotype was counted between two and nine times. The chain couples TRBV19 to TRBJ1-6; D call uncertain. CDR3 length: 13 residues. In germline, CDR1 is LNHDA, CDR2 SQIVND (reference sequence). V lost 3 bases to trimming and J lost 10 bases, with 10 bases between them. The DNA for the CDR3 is TGTGCCAGTAGTATCACCCCTCGATCACCCCTCCACTTT. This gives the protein CASSITPRSPLHF.

The CDR3 nucleotides are TGTGCCAGCAGTTTAGACCTCCTAGCGGGGGAGGATGAGCAGTTCTTC. It yields the protein CASSLDLLAGEDEQFF. V gene TRBV12-3 or TRBV12-4 combines with J gene TRBJ2-5; TRBD2 agrees at 10 bases. Gene TRBJ2-1 matches the end of the DNA better, so the J call may be wrong. This CDR3 has 16 residues.

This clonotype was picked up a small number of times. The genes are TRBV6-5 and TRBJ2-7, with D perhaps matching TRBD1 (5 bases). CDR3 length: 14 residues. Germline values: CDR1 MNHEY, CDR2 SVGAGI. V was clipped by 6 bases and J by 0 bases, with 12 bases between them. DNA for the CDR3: TGTGCCAGCAGCGTAAAGACAGACTCCTACGAGCAGTACTTC. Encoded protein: CASSVKTDSYEQYF.

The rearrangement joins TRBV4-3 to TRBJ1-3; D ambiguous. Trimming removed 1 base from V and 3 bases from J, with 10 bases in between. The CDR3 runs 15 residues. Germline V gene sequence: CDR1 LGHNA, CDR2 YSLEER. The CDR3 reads CASSQAVIGGNTIYF. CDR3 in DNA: TGCGCCAGCAGCCAAGCGGTGATCGGTGGAAACACCATATATTTT.

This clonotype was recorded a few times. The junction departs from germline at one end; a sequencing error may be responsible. The CDR3 reads CATSPGGESNRPQHF. CDR3 nucleotide sequence: TGTGCCACCAGTCCTGGGGGCGAAAGCAATCGGCCCCAGCATTTT. The chain recombines TRBV24-1 with TRBJ1-5; TRBD1 might be the D (6 bases). The CDR3 covers 15 residues. Germline V lookup: CDR1 KGHDR, CDR2 SFDVKD.

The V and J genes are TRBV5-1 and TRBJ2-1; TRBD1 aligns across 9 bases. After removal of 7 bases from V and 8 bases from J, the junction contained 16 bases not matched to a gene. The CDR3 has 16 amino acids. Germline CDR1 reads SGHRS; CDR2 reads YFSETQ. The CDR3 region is CASYDRRQGVYDEQFF. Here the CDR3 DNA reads TGCGCCAGCTATGATCGGAGACAGGGGGTATATGATGAGCAGTTCTTC. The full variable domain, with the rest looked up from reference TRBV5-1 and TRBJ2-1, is KAGVTQTPRYLIKTRGQQVTLSCSPISGHRSVSWYQQTPGQGLQFLFEYFSETQRNKGNFPGRFSGRQFSNSRSEMNVSTLELGDSALYLCASYDRRQGVYDEQFFGPGTRLTVL.

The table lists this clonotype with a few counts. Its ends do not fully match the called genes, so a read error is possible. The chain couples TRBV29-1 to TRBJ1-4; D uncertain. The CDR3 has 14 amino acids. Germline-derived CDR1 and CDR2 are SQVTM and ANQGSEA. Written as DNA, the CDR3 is TGCAGCGTTGCTACACCTGCAACCAATGAAAAACTGTTTTTT. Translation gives CSVATPATNEKLFF.

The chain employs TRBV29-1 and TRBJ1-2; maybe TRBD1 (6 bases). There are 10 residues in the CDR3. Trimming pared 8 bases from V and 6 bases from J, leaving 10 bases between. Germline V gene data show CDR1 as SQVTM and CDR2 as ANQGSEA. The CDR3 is CSFSGDGYTF. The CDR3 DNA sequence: TGCAGCTTCTCAGGGGATGGCTACACCTTC. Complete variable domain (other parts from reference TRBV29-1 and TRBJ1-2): SAVISQKPSRDICQRGTSLTIQCQVDSQVTMMFWYRQQPGQSLTLIATANQGSEATYESGFVIDKFPISRPNLTFSTLTVSNMSPEDSSIYLCSFSGDGYTFGSGTRLTVV.

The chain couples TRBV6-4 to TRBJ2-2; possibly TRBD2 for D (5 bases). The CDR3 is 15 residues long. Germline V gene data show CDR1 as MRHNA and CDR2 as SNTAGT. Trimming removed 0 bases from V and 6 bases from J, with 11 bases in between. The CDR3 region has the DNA TGTGCCAGCAGTGACTCGGCTCGGGGAGCCGGGGAGCTGTTTTTT. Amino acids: CASSDSARGAGELFF.